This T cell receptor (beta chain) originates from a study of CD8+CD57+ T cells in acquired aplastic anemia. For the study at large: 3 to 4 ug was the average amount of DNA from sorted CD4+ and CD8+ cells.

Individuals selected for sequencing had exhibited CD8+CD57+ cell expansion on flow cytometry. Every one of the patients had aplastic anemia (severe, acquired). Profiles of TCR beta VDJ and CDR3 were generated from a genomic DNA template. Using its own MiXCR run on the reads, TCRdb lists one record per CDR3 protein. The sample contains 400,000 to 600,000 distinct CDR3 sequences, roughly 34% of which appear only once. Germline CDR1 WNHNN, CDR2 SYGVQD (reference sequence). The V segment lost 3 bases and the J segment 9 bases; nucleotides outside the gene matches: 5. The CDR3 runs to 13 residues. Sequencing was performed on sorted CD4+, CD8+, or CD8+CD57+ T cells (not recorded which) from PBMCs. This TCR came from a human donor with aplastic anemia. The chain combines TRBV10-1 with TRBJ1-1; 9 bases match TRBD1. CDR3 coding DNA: TGCGCCAGCAGTGACGGACAGGGGTCTCAAGCTTTCTTT. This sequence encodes CASSDGQGSQAFF.